These T cell receptor beta chains were read from a single sample in a study of early T cells in non-severe SARS-CoV-2 infection. TCRdb re-called the 5' RACE reads through MiXCR, storing one row per CDR3 protein. The sample includes under 140,000 distinct CDR3 sequences, roughly 12% of them seen just once. Source: whole blood, taken at baseline. All receptors come from an adult who was a healthcare worker with PCR-confirmed SARS-CoV-2 infection or an uninfected control (not recorded which). CDR3s include the opening cysteine and the closing phenylalanine or tryptophan. A D gene is named only where the DNA matches it firmly. Clone size appears in some rows only: once, few, many, or a class for an expanded clone.

V gene	D gene	J gene	clone size	CDR3 DNA	CDR3 protein
TRBV7-2	TRBD1	TRBJ1-4	many	TGTGCCAGCAGCTTGAGTAGCGGACAGGGAAAGGAAAAACTGTTTTTT	CASSLSSGQGKEKLFF
TRBV12-3/TRBV12-4	NA	TRBJ1-6	few	TGTGCCAGCAGTTTTACCACAGGTTCACCCCTCCACTTT	CASSFTTGSPLHF
TRBV12-3/TRBV12-4	NA	TRBJ1-1	many	TGTGCCAGCCAACGCGGGCCCACTGAAGCTTTCTTT	CASQRGPTEAFF
TRBV19	NA	TRBJ2-2	few	TGTGCCAGTAGGCCAGGGGCCTCGAACACCGGGGAGCTGTTTTTT	CASRPGASNTGELFF
TRBV3-1	TRBD2	TRBJ2-3	few	TGTGCCAGCAGGAATGGACTAGGAGCAGATACGCAGTATTTT	CASRNGLGADTQYF
TRBV2	NA	TRBJ2-7	NA	TGTGCCAGCGTAGGGGGGCCCTCCTACGAGCAGTACTTC	CASVGGPSYEQYF
TRBV27	NA	TRBJ2-7	NA	TGTGCCAGCACCGACGTCTCCTACGAGCAGTACTTC	CASTDVSYEQYF
TRBV27	NA	TRBJ1-5	NA	TGTGCCAGCAGTTTGGCGAGGGGAGGCAGGGATCAGCCCCAGCATTTT	CASSLARGGRDQPQHF
TRBV2	NA	TRBJ2-5	few	TGTGCCAGCAGCGAGTCGGGGACCCAGTACTTC	CASSESGTQYF
TRBV7-8	TRBD2	TRBJ2-7	many	TGTGCCAGCAGCTTATTCCCCGTTTCCGCGGGGGGGATCTACGAGCAGTACTTC	CASSLFPVSAGGIYEQYF
TRBV20-1	NA	TRBJ2-2	few	TGCAGTGCTAGAGATTTGGTCGCAGGGCTAGGCGGGGAGCTGTTTTTT	CSARDLVAGLGGELFF
TRBV29-1	NA	TRBJ2-7	NA	TGCAGCGTTGTTCTAGGCTACGAGCAGTACTTC	CSVVLGYEQYF
TRBV20-1	TRBD2	TRBJ2-1	NA	TGCAGTGCCGGGTCCGCGTCTAGCGGCAAGCAGTTCTTC	CSAGSASSGKQFF
TRBV28	TRBD1	TRBJ2-7	many	TGTGCCAGCAGTTTTCGGGACAGGGACCTACACGAGCAGTACTTC	CASSFRDRDLHEQYF
TRBV11-2	NA	TRBJ1-3	NA	TGTGCCAGCAGCTTAGCTCTCCGAAACACCATATATTTT	CASSLALRNTIYF
TRBV20-1	TRBD1	TRBJ2-5	few	TGCAGTGCTGGAAGGACAGGGGAGCAAGAGACCCAGTACTTC	CSAGRTGEQETQYF
TRBV6-1	NA	TRBJ1-2	few	TGTGCCAGTACGAACGACGGGGCAGGAGGCTACACCTTC	CASTNDGAGGYTF
TRBV5-1	TRBD1	TRBJ1-2	few	TGCGCCAGCAGCCCCGACAGGGGAAACGGCTACACCTTC	CASSPDRGNGYTF
TRBV2	NA	TRBJ1-2	NA	TGTGCCAGCACCCTGACAGGAAACTATGGCTACACCTTC	CASTLTGNYGYTF
TRBV15	NA	TRBJ1-2	many	TGTGCCACCAAGAGATTCTATGGCTACACCTTC	CATKRFYGYTF
TRBV2	TRBD1	TRBJ2-5	few	TGTGCCAGCAGTCGACAGGGGCAAGAGACCCAGTACTTC	CASSRQGQETQYF
TRBV6-1	NA	TRBJ2-2	NA	TGTGCCAGCAGGAGACAGGACTTCGCCGGGGAGCTGTTTTTT	CASRRQDFAGELFF
TRBV5-1	NA	TRBJ1-1	few	TGCGCCAGCAGCTTGGATGGCAGGACCTCGAACACTGAAGCTTTCTTT	CASSLDGRTSNTEAFF
TRBV20-1	NA	TRBJ2-3	many	TGCAGTGCTAGAGCTCTGACAGATACGCAGTATTTT	CSARALTDTQYF